This T cell receptor (beta chain) was captured in a study of Ad26.COV2.S vaccination and SARS-CoV-2 variants (dated by TCRdb to the early 2020s). General notes on the study: Vaccine-arm donors came from COV1001, a multicentre, randomized, double-blind, placebo-controlled phase I-IIa trial of Ad26.COV2.S in healthy adults. Dosing of Ad26.COV2.S was intramuscular, at either 5x10^10 or 1x10^11 viral particles, delivered as one shot or as two shots spaced 56 days apart. TCRbeta repertoire sequencing served as the tool for gauging how specific and how broad the SARS-CoV-2-reactive T cell receptors were following Ad26.COV2.S vaccination. A total of some 30 samples were included in the TCR-sequenced set, comprising 19 Ad26.COV2.S vaccine recipients, 5 placebo recipients and 8 SARS-CoV-2 convalescent individuals. Participants in the trial were split at random into five groups of five each, receiving low-dose or high-dose Ad26.COV2.S once or twice, or else placebo on both occasions. Investigators remained blinded to trial group allocation during experiments and outcome assessment.

In regard to this clone: The clone's antigen remains unknown. No quality values exist for individual bases; no much larger clone is one base distant.

The CDR3 measures 16 amino acids from cysteine to phenylalanine. Of all the DNA, just the CDR3 is kept, 48 bases in frame from base 1. The germline V gene encodes CDR1 SGHRS and CDR2 YFSETQ. V lost 4 bases and J lost 0 bases, and the count of bases not matched to a germline gene is 4. Beyond this particular receptor, the publication reports: Substantial breadth of spike-specific CD8+ and CD4+ T cell responses was reported after vaccination. The study lacked the statistical power to compare responses across vaccine doses or regimens. Non-spike TCR breadth was comparable between vaccine and placebo recipients, consistent with the vaccine containing only spike. Compared with placebo recipients, Ad26.COV2.S recipients showed higher spike-specific TCR breadth (P = 0.0014). The authors noted that total T cell responses may have been underestimated by the TCR breadth and depth analyses.

The sample's treatment or condition label, in plain terms: roughly 19 received Ad26.COV2.S at low or high dose, single or two shots; several received placebo; per-sample allocation not given. Repertoires of vaccine and placebo recipients were sequenced from samples collected on day 63 after the first injection. Between 29 July and 7 August 2020, Cohort 1b enrolled fewer than 30 adults aged 18-55 years at one site in Boston, USA. Ad26.COV2.S consisted of a replication-incompetent adenovirus type 26 vector by which a prefusion-stabilized SARS-CoV-2 spike protein from the original Wuhan strain was expressed. The immunoSEQ Assay was used to sequence TCRbeta CDR3 regions. After extraction, genomic DNA underwent amplification by bias-controlled multiplex PCR, followed by high-throughput sequencing. The original methods were these. To quantify the absolute abundance of every unique TCRbeta CDR3 region, sequences were collapsed and filtered. T cell fraction was estimated by normalizing TCRbeta template counts to usable DNA, which was measured by amplifying reference genes present in all nucleated cells. Repertoire TCRs were annotated as SARS-CoV-2-specific when V gene, CDR3 amino acid sequence and J gene were exactly matched to a known reactive TCR set. MIRA supplied the reference SARS-CoV-2 TCR set, which was filtered for enrichment in COVID-19-positive ImmuneCODE repertoires so that public or cross-reactive TCRs were removed. Using the MIRA antigens, annotated TCRs were further analysed by specific ORF or by position within an ORF. Breadth was defined as annotated unique rearrangements over total unique productive rearrangements; depth was the summed frequency of those rearrangements. Group comparisons of TCR breadth used two-sided Wilcoxon rank-sum tests. The clones in this table, taken by TCRdb from immuneACCESS, are in-frame only. Not every clone is retained; where verified, under half of the shortfall comes from an unresolved V gene, and the cause of the rest is unknown. V and J calls and clone size are copied from that table; D and trimming were computed from the DNA. The sample table records about 350,000 clones; 85% to 90% of these occur just once. The top ten hold roughly 4.8% of the sample.

The receptor chain draws on TRBV5-1 and TRBJ2-1; the central 10 bases match TRBD2. This specimen consisted of peripheral blood, obtained in a trial of Ad26.COV2.S vaccine versus placebo. This clonotype was obtained from a person aged 18 to 59 who received the Ad26.COV2.S COVID-19 vaccine or a placebo. Read as DNA, the sequence is TGCGCCAGCAGCAGGACTAGCGGAAGCTCCTACAATGAGCAGTTCTTC. This gives the protein CASSRTSGSSYNEQFF.